This TCR beta chain was found in a study of identical twins. In TCRdb, the 5' RACE reads were re-called with MiXCR into one record per CDR3 protein. The table has about 810,000 distinct CDR3 sequences, 12% seen once. The CDR3 totals 13 residues. CDR1 is LGHDT, CDR2 YNNKEL, per germline (reference sequence). V lost 4 bases and J lost 2, with 6 bases in between. These data are also associated with another study on yellow fever vaccine responses in identical twins.

This sequence originates from a young woman in good health. This sequence joins TRBV3-1 and TRBJ1-3, with no clear D. The source material was PBMCs. Here the CDR3 reads CASSRAPGNTIYF. Written as DNA, the CDR3 is TGTGCCAGCAGCCGCGCCCCTGGAAACACCATATATTTT.